The sequence of this T cell receptor beta chain was determined in a study of cytomegalovirus exposure and HLA in healthy donors. The CDR3 runs to 12 residues. Trimming removed 3 bases from V and 5 bases from J, with 5 bases in between. Looked up from germline, CDR1 is KGHSH and CDR2 is LQKENI. Vbeta (60) and Jbeta (13) primers were used in the PCR. Method: immunoSEQ multiplex PCR; TCRdb's copy keeps in-frame clones and lacks some. Here the sample spans fewer than 70,000 clones, approximately 70% being singletons. This clone was counted between two and nine times. The chain carries TRBV18 and TRBJ2-1; D is undetermined. Material for sequencing was PBMCs. The clonotype originates from a male donor in good health and CMV-seropositive. CDR3: CASSPEHNEQFF. In DNA, the CDR3 is TGTGCCAGCTCACCCGAGCACAATGAGCAGTTCTTC.